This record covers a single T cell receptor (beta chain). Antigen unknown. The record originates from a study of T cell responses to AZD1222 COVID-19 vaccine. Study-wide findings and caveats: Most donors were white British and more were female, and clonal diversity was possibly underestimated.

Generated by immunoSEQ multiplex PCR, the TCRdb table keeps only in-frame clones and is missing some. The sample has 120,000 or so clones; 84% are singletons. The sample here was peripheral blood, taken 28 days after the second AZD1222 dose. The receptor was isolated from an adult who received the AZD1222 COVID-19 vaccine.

For the CDR3, the DNA is TGTGCCAGCAGTTTGGGGCCGGGGACTTCTGGGGCCAACGTCCTGACTTTC. Translation: CASSLGPGTSGANVLTF. This chain uses TRBV27 with TRBJ2-6, with D tentatively TRBD2 (6 bases). Germline V lookup: CDR1 MNHEY, CDR2 SMNVEV (reference sequence). The CDR3 extends over 17 amino acids. V lost 3 bases, J lost 1 base, and 13 bases lay in between.